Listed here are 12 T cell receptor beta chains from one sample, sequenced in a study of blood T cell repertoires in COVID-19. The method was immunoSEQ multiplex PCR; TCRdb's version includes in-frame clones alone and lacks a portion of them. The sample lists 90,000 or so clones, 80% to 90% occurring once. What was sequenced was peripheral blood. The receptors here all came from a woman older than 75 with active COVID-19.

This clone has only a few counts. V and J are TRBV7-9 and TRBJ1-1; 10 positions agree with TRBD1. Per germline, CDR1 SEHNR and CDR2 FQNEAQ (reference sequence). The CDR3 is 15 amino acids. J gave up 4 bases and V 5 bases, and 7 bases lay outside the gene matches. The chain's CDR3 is CASSTTGQGGTEAFF. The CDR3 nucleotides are TGTGCCAGCAGCACGACCGGACAGGGGGGCACTGAAGCTTTCTTT. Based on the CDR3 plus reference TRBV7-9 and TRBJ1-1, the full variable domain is DTGVSQNPRHKITKRGQNVTFRCDPISEHNRLYWYRQTLGQGPEFLTYFQNEAQLEKSRLLSDRFSAERPKGSFSTLEIQRTEQGDSAMYLCASSTTGQGGTEAFFGQGTRLTVV.

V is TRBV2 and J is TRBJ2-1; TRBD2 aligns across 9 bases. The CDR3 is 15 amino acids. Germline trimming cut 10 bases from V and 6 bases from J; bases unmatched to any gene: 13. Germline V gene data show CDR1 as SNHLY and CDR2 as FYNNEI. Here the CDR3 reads CAKTSGPHPTNEQFF. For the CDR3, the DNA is TGTGCCAAAACTAGCGGGCCCCACCCTACCAATGAGCAGTTCTTC.

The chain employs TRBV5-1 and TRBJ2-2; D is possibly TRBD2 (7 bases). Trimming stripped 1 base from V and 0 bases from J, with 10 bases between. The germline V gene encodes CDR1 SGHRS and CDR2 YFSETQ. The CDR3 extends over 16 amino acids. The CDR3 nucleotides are TGCGCCAGCAGCTTGTCGGGGGGCGCGAACACCGGGGAGCTGTTTTTT. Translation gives CASSLSGGANTGELFF.

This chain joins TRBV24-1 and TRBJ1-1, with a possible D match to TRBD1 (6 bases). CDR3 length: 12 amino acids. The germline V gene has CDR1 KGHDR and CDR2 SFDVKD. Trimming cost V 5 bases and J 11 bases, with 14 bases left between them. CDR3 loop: CATSGSTGGAFF. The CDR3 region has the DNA TGTGCCACCAGTGGCTCGACAGGTGGTGCTTTCTTT.

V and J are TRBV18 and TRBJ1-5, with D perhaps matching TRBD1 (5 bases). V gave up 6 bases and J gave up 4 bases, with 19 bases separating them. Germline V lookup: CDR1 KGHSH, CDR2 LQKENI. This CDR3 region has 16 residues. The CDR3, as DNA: TGTGCCAGCTCTGAACAGACAACTGGGACTAATCAGCCCCAGCATTTT. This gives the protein CASSEQTTGTNQPQHF.

DNA for the CDR3: TGTGCCACCAGAACAGGGGGTCGGAATGAGCAGTTCTTC. This translates into CATRTGGRNEQFF. The chain employs TRBV24-1 and TRBJ2-1, with 8 bases identical to TRBD1. The CDR3 is made up of 13 amino acids. CDR1 KGHDR and CDR2 SFDVKD come from the germline V gene. The V segment lost 7 bases and the J segment 7 bases; nucleotides outside the gene matches: 5.

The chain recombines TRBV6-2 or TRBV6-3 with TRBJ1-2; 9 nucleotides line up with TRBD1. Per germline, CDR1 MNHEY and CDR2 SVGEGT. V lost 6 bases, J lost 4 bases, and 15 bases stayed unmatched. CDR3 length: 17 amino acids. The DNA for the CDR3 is TGTGCCAGCAGCAACCGGGACAGGGCCTTTGGGTTCTATGGCTACACCTTC. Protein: CASSNRDRAFGFYGYTF.

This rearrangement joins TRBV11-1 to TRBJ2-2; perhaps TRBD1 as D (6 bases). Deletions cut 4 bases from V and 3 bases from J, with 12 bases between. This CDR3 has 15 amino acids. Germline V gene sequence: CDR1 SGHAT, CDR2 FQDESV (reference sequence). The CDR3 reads CASSSYRDYTGELFF. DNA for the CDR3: TGTGCCAGCAGCTCTTACAGGGATTACACCGGGGAGCTGTTTTTT.

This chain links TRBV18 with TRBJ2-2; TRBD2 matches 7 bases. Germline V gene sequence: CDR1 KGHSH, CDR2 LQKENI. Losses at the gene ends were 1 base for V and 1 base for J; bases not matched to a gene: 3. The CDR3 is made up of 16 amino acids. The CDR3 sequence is CASSPRGGKNTGELFF. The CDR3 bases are TGTGCCAGCTCACCACGGGGGGGAAAGAACACCGGGGAGCTGTTTTTT.

The CDR3 bases are TGTGCCAGCAGCTTAGTAAGGCTAGCGGGACCGAATGAGCAGTTCTTC. It yields the protein CASSLVRLAGPNEQFF. The J gene is TRBJ2-1, the V gene TRBV7-2; 9 bases agree with TRBD2. The CDR3 spans 16 residues. Per the germline V gene, CDR1 is SGHTA and CDR2 is FQGNSA. V gave up 1 base and J gave up 7 bases; unmatched junction bases: 8.

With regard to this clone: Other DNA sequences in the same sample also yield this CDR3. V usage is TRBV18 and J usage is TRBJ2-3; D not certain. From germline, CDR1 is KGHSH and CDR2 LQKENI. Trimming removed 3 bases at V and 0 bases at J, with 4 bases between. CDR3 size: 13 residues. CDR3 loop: CASSPGSTDTQYF. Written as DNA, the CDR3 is TGTGCCAGCTCACCCGGTAGCACAGATACGCAGTATTTT.

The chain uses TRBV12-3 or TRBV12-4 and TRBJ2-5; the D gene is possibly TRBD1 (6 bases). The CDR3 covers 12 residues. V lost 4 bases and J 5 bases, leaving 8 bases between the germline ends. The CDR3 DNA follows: TGTGCCAGCAGTTCAGGGGAGGAGACCCAGTACTTC. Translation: CASSSGEETQYF.